The 9 T cell receptor beta chains below all came from one sample that was sequenced in a study of cytomegalovirus exposure and HLA in healthy donors (dated by TCRdb to the late 2010s). Library construction relied on the immunoSEQ multiplex PCR assay. A mixture of 60 forward primers for TCR Vbeta segments and 13 reverse primers for TCR Jbeta segments was used in the multiplex PCR. As stored in TCRdb, this immuneACCESS dataset retains in-frame rearrangements with V and J assigned. A fraction of the clones does not appear; measured against another copy, unresolved V genes explain less than half of the discrepancy, and the remainder lacks a known reason. A total of 110,000 or so clones appear in this sample, almost 75% of them only once. The biggest ten clones account for around 8.1% of the sample. The sequenced sample consisted of PBMCs. These TCRs come from a man in his forties in good health and CMV-seronegative.

CDR3 loop: CSVVLAGGPGEQYF. The DNA of the CDR3 is TGCAGCGTAGTGCTAGCGGGGGGGCCTGGTGAGCAGTACTTC. This chain joins TRBV29-1 and TRBJ2-7, with 12 bases lining up with TRBD2. This CDR3 region has 14 residues. V trimming: 6 bases; J trimming: 7 bases; junction bases outside the gene matches: 10. The germline V gene encodes CDR1 SQVTM and CDR2 ANQGSEA.

Concerning this clone: One junction end disagrees with the germline gene, perhaps due to a read error. The chain uses TRBV7-2 and TRBJ2-5; 12 nucleotides agree with TRBD2. This CDR3 has 14 residues. Germline assignment: CDR1 SGHTA and CDR2 FQGNSA. The CDR3 DNA sequence: TGTGCCAGCAGCTCAAGAGCACTAGCGGGGGGCCCAAACTTC. It codes for CASSSRALAGGPNF.

The sample holds a few counts of this clone. The J gene is TRBJ2-7, the V gene TRBV7-9, with D perhaps matching TRBD2 (6 bases). Per the germline V gene, CDR1 is SEHNR and CDR2 is FQNEAQ (reference sequence). The ends were cut back, 4 bases at V and 4 bases at J, with 17 bases in the middle. CDR3 length: 15 residues. Written as DNA, the CDR3 is TGTGCCAGCAGCTCCCTCTCTTGGGGGGTATACGAGCAGTACTTC. Protein product: CASSSLSWGVYEQYF. The entire variable domain, with the rest obtained from reference TRBV7-9 and TRBJ2-7, is as follows: DTGVSQNPRHKITKRGQNVTFRCDPISEHNRLYWYRQTLGQGPEFLTYFQNEAQLEKSRLLSDRFSAERPKGSFSTLEIQRTEQGDSAMYLCASSSLSWGVYEQYFGPGTRLTVT.

The chain couples TRBV5-4 to TRBJ2-5; 7 nucleotides match TRBD2. The CDR3 contains 17 residues. Germline CDR1 reads SGHNT; CDR2 reads YYREEE (reference sequence). J was trimmed by 2 bases and V by 1 base; bases with no gene match: 11. The CDR3 DNA reads TGTGCCAGCAGCTTGTGGGGGGGGACCGGAGGGCAAGAGACCCAGTACTTC. Translating gives CASSLWGGTGGQETQYF.

The CDR3 loop is CASSLYLAGGSTDTQYF. The DNA of the CDR3 is TGTGCCAGCAGCCTATACTTAGCGGGGGGCAGCACAGATACGCAGTATTTT. The chain recombines TRBV14 with TRBJ2-3; 10 positions agree with TRBD2. The CDR3 has 17 amino acids. V gave up 4 bases and J gave up 0 bases; unmatched junction bases: 7. Per germline, CDR1 SGHDN and CDR2 FVKESK.

This chain joins TRBV28 and TRBJ2-4; D possibly corresponds to TRBD1 (5 bases). From germline, CDR1 is MDHEN and CDR2 SYDVKM. This CDR3 has 12 residues. V was clipped by 2 bases and J by 15 bases, with 14 bases between them. The CDR3: CASSLRGLLPYF. CDR3 sequence (DNA): TGTGCCAGCAGTTTAAGGGGCCTTTTGCCGTACTTC.

V and J are TRBV7-2 and TRBJ1-2, with D maybe TRBD1 (6 bases). The CDR3 is 12 residues long. Trimming shortened V by 1 base and J by 6 bases, and 6 bases separated the two germline ends. In germline, CDR1 is SGHTA, CDR2 FQGNSA. The CDR3 bases are TGTGCCAGCAGCTTAGACAGGGATGGCTACACCTTC. Translation: CASSLDRDGYTF.

This chain uses TRBV7-2 with TRBJ2-2, with 7 bases aligning to TRBD1. The CDR3 runs 15 residues. V lost 2 bases to trimming and J lost 12 bases; unmatched junction nucleotides: 12. Germline V lookup: CDR1 SGHTA, CDR2 FQGNSA. In DNA, the CDR3 is TGTGCCAGCAGCTTAATATGGGACAGAACGAGGAAGCTGTTTTTT. It translates to CASSLIWDRTRKLFF.

The CDR3 region has the DNA TGTGCCATCAGTGAGTCGGCTAGCAGAAGGTACGAGCAGTACTTC. It yields the protein CAISESASRRYEQYF. The rearrangement uses TRBV10-3 and TRBJ2-7; possibly TRBD2 for D (5 bases). Trimming pared 0 bases from V and 4 bases from J, leaving 13 bases between. CDR3 size: 15 residues. The germline V gene has CDR1 ENHRY and CDR2 SYGVKD.